These 11 T cell receptor beta chains share one sample of origin, sequenced in a study of blood T cell repertoires in COVID-19. Libraries were prepared by immunoSEQ multiplex PCR; TCRdb keeps only in-frame clonotypes and omits some of them. The table lists a few hundred thousand clones, around nine tenths of them singletons. Sequenced sample: peripheral blood. Receptors were obtained from a woman aged 18-30 years who had recovered from COVID-19.

The chain joins TRBV4-2 to TRBJ2-5; unclear D gene. V was shortened by 1 base and J by 2 bases, with 14 bases between the two germline ends. This CDR3 contains 16 residues. Per germline, CDR1 LGHNA and CDR2 YNFKEQ. The CDR3 nucleotides are TGTGCCAGCAGCCAAGGTCACACTGAGGTACAAGAGACCCAGTACTTC. Residues: CASSQGHTEVQETQYF.

The gene calls are TRBV9 and TRBJ2-1; D perhaps matches TRBD2 (6 bases). The CDR3 contains 17 residues. The V gene lost 0 bases and the J gene lost 1 base, with 14 bases spanning the gap. Germline V gives CDR1 SGDLS, CDR2 YYNGEE. The CDR3 DNA sequence: TGTGCCAGCAGCGTAGCCGGTCGGGGGAGTTCCTACAATGAGCAGTTCTTC. Protein: CASSVAGRGSSYNEQFF.

The chain combines TRBV6-1 with TRBJ2-7; TRBD1 matches 7 bases. The CDR3 spans 15 residues. CDR1 is MNHNS, CDR2 SASEGT, per germline. After removal of 0 bases from V and 3 bases from J, the junction contained 5 bases not matched to a gene. The CDR3 DNA sequence: TGTGCCAGCAGTGAAGCTGGGACAGCTTACTACGAGCAGTACTTC. Residues: CASSEAGTAYYEQYF.

The genes are TRBV5-8 and TRBJ1-1, with D uncertain. The CDR3 totals 12 residues. V lost 2 bases, J lost 11 bases, and 13 bases lay in between. From germline, CDR1 is SGHTS and CDR2 YDEGEE. For the CDR3, the DNA is TGTGCCAGCAGCTTCGGATCGGGAGAGGCTTTCTTT. Its protein product is CASSFGSGEAFF.

This clone was found a few times. This chain uses TRBV7-2 with TRBJ1-2, with D unclear. The CDR3 extends over 12 amino acids. In germline, CDR1 is SGHTA, CDR2 FQGNSA. The germline V and J ends were trimmed by 6 bases and 4 bases, with 9 bases remaining between them. The CDR3 DNA reads TGTGCCAGCAGTGTGGGCAGCTATGGCTACACCTTC. Amino acid sequence: CASSVGSYGYTF.

The chain employs TRBV19 and TRBJ1-5; D gene unclear. Germline CDR1 reads LNHDA; CDR2 reads SQIVND (reference sequence). V lost 7 bases and J 4 bases, leaving 8 bases between the germline ends. This CDR3 has 12 amino acids. CDR3 in amino acids: CASNYGNQPQHF. In nucleotides, the CDR3 is TGTGCCAGTAACTATGGGAATCAGCCCCAGCATTTT.

This rearrangement joins TRBV29-1 to TRBJ2-3; D possibly corresponds to TRBD1 (5 bases). The CDR3 consists of 13 residues. Germline V gene lookup returns CDR1 SQVTM and CDR2 ANQGSEA. V was shortened by 1 base and J by 5 bases, with 10 bases between the two germline ends. The CDR3 DNA reads as TGCAGCGTTGAAGGCAGGGTTAGAGATACGCAGTATTTT. As protein: CSVEGRVRDTQYF.

The CDR3: CATSRGAGDPSYNEQFF. The CDR3 bases are TGTGCCACCAGCAGAGGAGCGGGAGACCCCTCCTACAATGAGCAGTTCTTC. The J gene is TRBJ2-1, the V gene TRBV15; 8 bases agree with TRBD2. This CDR3 is built from 17 residues. With V trimmed by 1 base and J by 0 bases, 5 bases remained unmatched. Germline CDR1 is LNHNV and CDR2 is YYDKDF (reference sequence).

This clone was detected only a few times. The gene calls are TRBV4-3 and TRBJ2-1, with 14 bases fitting TRBD2. Germline loops: CDR1 LGHNA, CDR2 YSLEER. The V and J ends lost 1 base and 8 bases, in that order; junction bases with no gene match: 7. The CDR3 contains 17 residues. The CDR3, as DNA: TGCGCCAGCAGCCAAGGACCCGGGACTAGCGGGAGCTATGAGCAGTTCTTC. As protein: CASSQGPGTSGSYEQFF.

The chain employs TRBV6-4 and TRBJ1-1; 8 bases are shared with TRBD1. Germline loops: CDR1 MRHNA, CDR2 SNTAGT. This CDR3 has 13 residues. The trim removed 6 bases at V and 4 bases at J, leaving 4 bases unmatched. The CDR3, as DNA: TGTGCCAGCAGCTATACAGGGGGCACTGAAGCTTTCTTT. It codes for CASSYTGGTEAFF.

V is TRBV10-3 and J is TRBJ2-3, with D uncertain. V lost 0 bases and J 1 base, leaving 5 bases between the germline ends. There are 14 residues in the CDR3. The germline V gene encodes CDR1 ENHRY and CDR2 SYGVKD. The CDR3 region has the DNA TGTGCCATCAGTGAGTCGACTCGCACAGATACGCAGTATTTT. This translates into CAISESTRTDTQYF.